This is a list of T cell receptor beta chains from one sample in a study of molecular identifiers for immune sequencing clone quantification. TCRdb reprocessed the PCR reads with MiXCR, giving one entry per CDR3 protein. The repertoire holds tens of thousands of distinct CDR3 sequences, with about 18% as singletons. The sequencing sample was made of naive CD8+ T cells from blood, with Jurkat cell RNA spiked in. Every receptor here comes from a human donor in good health. Some libraries in this study had Jurkat cell RNA spiked in. Both conserved end residues are part of each CDR3. The D gene is left open where the match is weak. Not all rows give a size; the values are once, few, many and, for expanded clones, a class.

v_call	j_call	clone_size	d_call	cdr3_nt	cdr3_aa
TRBV7-8	TRBJ1-5	many	TRBD1	TGTGCCAGCAGCCGGTGGGAGAGCCGGGGACAGGTCCGTCAGCCCCAGCATTTT	CASSRWESRGQVRQPQHF
TRBV29-1	TRBJ2-2	many	TRBD2	TGCAGCGTCGAAGGTCTAGCGGGAATGGGGGAGCTGTTTTTT	CSVEGLAGMGELFF
TRBV7-8	TRBJ2-3	NA	TRBD2	TGTGCCAGCAGCCTCCGTGGTCTAGCGGGAGGGTCGAACACAGATACGCAGTATTTT	CASSLRGLAGGSNTDTQYF
TRBV29-1	TRBJ2-7	NA	NA	TGCAGCGTTGTTACACTCGGGGACGAGCAGTACTTC	CSVVTLGDEQYF
TRBV4-1	TRBJ2-7	medium-sized	NA	TGCGCCAGCAGGGACGGGACGGCGGGCCCCTACGAGCAGTACTTC	CASRDGTAGPYEQYF
TRBV10-3	TRBJ2-1	NA	TRBD2	TGTGCCATCAGTGATGTAGCGGGAGTTAGCAATGAGCAGTTCTTC	CAISDVAGVSNEQFF
TRBV5-1	TRBJ2-3	NA	NA	TGCGCCAGCAGCTTCGGGGAAGCCATAACAGGAGGAGATACGCAGTATTTT	CASSFGEAITGGDTQYF
TRBV7-2	TRBJ1-6	many	NA	TGTGCCAGCAGCTTTTGGGGGTGGGATAATTCACCCCTCCACTTT	CASSFWGWDNSPLHF
TRBV13	TRBJ2-6	many	TRBD1	TGTGCCAGCAGCTTAGAAAGGGACAGGGGGCGTTCAGGGGCCAACGTCCTGACTTTC	CASSLERDRGRSGANVLTF
TRBV9	TRBJ2-7	many	NA	TGTGCCAGCAGCGTAGAGGTTGGGGGCGAGCAGTACTTC	CASSVEVGGEQYF
TRBV28	TRBJ2-3	few	TRBD2	TGTGCCAGCAGTTTATACGGGCGGGGGGTCATGAATACGCAGTATTTT	CASSLYGRGVMNTQYF
TRBV20-1	TRBJ1-5	NA	NA	TGCAGTGCTAGGGGGGGGCCTCAGCCCCAGCATTTT	CSARGGPQPQHF
TRBV4-2	TRBJ2-1	many	NA	TGTGCCAGCAGCCAAGAGGGCGTGGTTGACGAGTACAATGAGCAGTTCTTC	CASSQEGVVDEYNEQFF
TRBV10-2	TRBJ1-5	many	NA	TGCGCCAGCAGTGAAGGGACGGTCTATAGCAATCAGCCCCAGCATTTT	CASSEGTVYSNQPQHF
TRBV13	TRBJ2-2	many	NA	TGTGCCAGCAGCTCAGGACGTTTCACCGGGGAGCTGTTTTTT	CASSSGRFTGELFF
TRBV5-1	TRBJ2-7	many	TRBD1	TGCGCCAGCAGCTTGGTTTCAGGGGGCGGCTACGAGCAGTACTTC	CASSLVSGGGYEQYF
TRBV4-1	TRBJ1-6	many	NA	TGCGCCAGCAGCCAGGGACCTCGGATGATGTCCCTCCACTTT	CASSQGPRMMSLHF
TRBV20-1	TRBJ1-1	many	NA	TGCAGTGCTACGGGACTGCCCACTGAAGCTTTCTTT	CSATGLPTEAFF
TRBV7-7	TRBJ2-7	few	NA	TGTGCTAGCAGCATAGGGGACTCCTACGAGCAGTACTTT	CASSIGDSYEQYF
TRBV10-3	TRBJ2-7	NA	TRBD2	TGTGCCATCAGTACTAGCGGGAGGGCCGGCAACGAGCAGTACTTC	CAISTSGRAGNEQYF
TRBV7-9	TRBJ2-7	many	NA	TGTGCCAGCAGCTTAGGCCAAACTCCCTCATACGAGCAGTACTTC	CASSLGQTPSYEQYF
TRBV5-5	TRBJ1-6	many	NA	TGTGCCAGCAGCGGGCAGGGCCCCAAGCGAAATTCACCCCTCCACTTT	CASSGQGPKRNSPLHF
TRBV20-1	TRBJ1-2	many	NA	TGCAGTGCTAAGTTAGTGGCAGCTCACTATGGCTACACCTTC	CSAKLVAAHYGYTF
TRBV10-2	TRBJ2-1	NA	TRBD2	TGCGCCAGCAGGGCCGGGACTAGCGGGGATGAGCAGTTCTTC	CASRAGTSGDEQFF
TRBV7-6	TRBJ2-7	many	NA	TGTGCCAGCAGCTTAGGGCATACAAATTACGAGCAGTACTTC	CASSLGHTNYEQYF
TRBV15	TRBJ2-7	NA	NA	TGTGCCACCAGCAGTACCTTCTACGAGCAGTACTTC	CATSSTFYEQYF
TRBV7-6	TRBJ2-7	many	NA	TGTGCCAGCAGCTTAATCGGACGGGAGCAGTACTTC	CASSLIGREQYF
TRBV3-1	TRBJ2-7	many	NA	TGTGCCAGCAGCGACAACAACGAGCAGTACTTC	CASSDNNEQYF
TRBV28	TRBJ2-5	NA	TRBD1	TGTGCCAGCAGATCACAGGGGGCTAGGGAGACCCAGTACTTC	CASRSQGARETQYF
TRBV28	TRBJ2-1	many	NA	TGTGCCAGCAGTTTTGATGAGCAGTTCTTC	CASSFDEQFF
TRBV27	TRBJ1-3	few	NA	TGTGCCAGCAGTCCTGGGGGGTCTGGAAACACCATATATTTT	CASSPGGSGNTIYF
TRBV5-4	TRBJ2-2	many	NA	TGTGCCAGCAGCTTTGTATCAGTTAACACCGGGGAGCTGTTTTTT	CASSFVSVNTGELFF
TRBV28	TRBJ2-4	many	TRBD2	TGTGCCAGCAGTTCCTACCCGGGACTAGCGGGAGCCAAAAACATTCAGTACTTC	CASSSYPGLAGAKNIQYF
TRBV7-6	TRBJ2-6	medium-sized	TRBD2	TGTGCCAGCAGCCCTAGCGGCTCTGGGGCCAACGTCCTGACTTTC	CASSPSGSGANVLTF
TRBV9	TRBJ1-4	many	NA	TGTGCCAGCAGCGTAGAAGGACGGCTTAATGAAAAACTGTTTTTT	CASSVEGRLNEKLFF
TRBV15	TRBJ2-5	many	TRBD1	TGTGCCACCAGCAGAGATGGAGCCGGGACAGTACAAGAGACCCAGTACTTC	CATSRDGAGTVQETQYF
TRBV11-2	TRBJ2-6	NA	TRBD2	TGTGCCAGCAGCTTGGGAGCGGGACTAGCGGCTGGGGCCAACGTCCTGACTTTC	CASSLGAGLAAGANVLTF
TRBV6-5	TRBJ2-3	few	NA	TGTGTCAGCAGTTATAGCGGCCAACCCCATACGCAGTATTTT	CVSSYSGQPHTQYF
TRBV12-3/TRBV12-4	TRBJ2-7	many	NA	TGTGCCAGCAGCAAGCTGGAATGGGATAACTTTCGAGTGCAGTACTTC	CASSKLEWDNFRVQYF
TRBV7-9	TRBJ2-3	many	TRBD1	TGTGCCAGCAGCACGGGACAGGGAATCACAGATACGCAGTATTTT	CASSTGQGITDTQYF
TRBV4-3	TRBJ2-1	NA	NA	TGCGCCAGCAGCCCCTCGATAACCGCGGGGTACAATGAGCAGTTCTTC	CASSPSITAGYNEQFF
TRBV20-1	TRBJ1-1	many	NA	TGCAGTGCTAGAGTAGTCGGGGGCGCGTACACTGAAGCTTTCTTT	CSARVVGGAYTEAFF
TRBV5-1	TRBJ2-1	few	NA	TGCGCCAGCAGCCAAATAACCTACAATGAGCAGTTCTTC	CASSQITYNEQFF
TRBV5-1	TRBJ2-1	many	TRBD2	TGCGCCAGCAGCTTGGAGGCCGGCGGGGCGGGAGGAGCTGAGCAGTTCTTC	CASSLEAGGAGGAEQFF
TRBV4-2	TRBJ2-1	many	TRBD2	TGTGCCAGCAGCCAAGATCCCAGCGGGAGCTATAGCTCCTACAATGAGCAGTTCTTC	CASSQDPSGSYSSYNEQFF
TRBV20-1	TRBJ2-7	NA	NA	TGCAGTGCTCGACAGACCTACGAGCAGTACTTC	CSARQTYEQYF
TRBV4-1	TRBJ2-3	large	TRBD2	TGCGCCAGCAGCCAGCGGGAGGGTGCAGCAGATACGCAGTATTTT	CASSQREGAADTQYF
TRBV19	TRBJ2-1	many	TRBD1	TGTGCCAGTACCGTGACAGGGGGCGGGTTGAATGAGCAGTTCTTC	CASTVTGGGLNEQFF
TRBV7-9	TRBJ2-7	many	NA	TGTGCCAGCGAGACCTCCTACGAGCAGTACTTC	CASETSYEQYF
TRBV6-5	TRBJ2-5	few	NA	TGTGCCAGCAGTTACATGGGAGTAGGAGAGACCCAGTACTTC	CASSYMGVGETQYF
TRBV20-1	TRBJ1-6	NA	NA	TGCAGTGCTAGAGATTCCCAATTTGGGTCAGTTGCTAATTCACCCCTCCACTTT	CSARDSQFGSVANSPLHF
TRBV5-4	TRBJ2-5	NA	TRBD2	TGTGCCAGCAGCTTACTAGCGGGAGACCAAGAGACCCAGTACTTC	CASSLLAGDQETQYF
TRBV29-1	TRBJ2-1	many	TRBD1	TGCAGCGTGGACCGTGGACAGGTGTACAATGAGCAGTTCTTC	CSVDRGQVYNEQFF
TRBV7-3	TRBJ2-3	few	NA	TGTGCCAGCAGCGTCGGGGTTCGGGCAGATCGGGATACGCAGTATTTT	CASSVGVRADRDTQYF
TRBV4-1	TRBJ2-7	NA	NA	TGCGCCAGCAGCCAAGAGCCCACTTTTTCCTACGAGCAGTACTTC	CASSQEPTFSYEQYF